This T cell receptor (beta chain) was sequenced during a study of CD8 T cells in ankylosing spondylitis. Overall study results and limits: Reports of some motif variants in reactive arthritis synovial fluid and blood predate this one. Clones linked to disease, bearing a CD8+ phenotype, were relatively rare in peripheral blood. A motif in TCR beta, a set of 8 or 9 highly homologous variants, appeared characteristic of ankylosing spondylitis blood. Significant enrichment of disease-linked clones was reportedly seen in matched ankylosing spondylitis synovial fluid.

The CDR3 has 16 residues. Trimming removed 7 bases from V and 5 bases from J, with 23 bases in between. This clonotype was counted between two and nine times. Its specificity is unknown. Quantitative 5'-RACE with molecular barcodes generated TCR beta libraries. TCRdb re-analysed the 5' RACE reads in MiXCR, keeping a single row per CDR3 protein. The table shows hundreds of thousands of distinct CDR3 sequences, with roughly 10% occurring only once. Sequencing input: blood, either unsorted or a sorted T cell fraction (not recorded which). This receptor was identified in a male donor with ankylosing spondylitis. The chain carries TRBV12-3 or TRBV12-4 and TRBJ1-2; D call uncertain. The CDR3 nucleotides are TGTGCCAGCACTACCCCTCGGGTCAGGCCTCCGTATGGCTACACCTTC. Its translation: CASTTPRVRPPYGYTF.